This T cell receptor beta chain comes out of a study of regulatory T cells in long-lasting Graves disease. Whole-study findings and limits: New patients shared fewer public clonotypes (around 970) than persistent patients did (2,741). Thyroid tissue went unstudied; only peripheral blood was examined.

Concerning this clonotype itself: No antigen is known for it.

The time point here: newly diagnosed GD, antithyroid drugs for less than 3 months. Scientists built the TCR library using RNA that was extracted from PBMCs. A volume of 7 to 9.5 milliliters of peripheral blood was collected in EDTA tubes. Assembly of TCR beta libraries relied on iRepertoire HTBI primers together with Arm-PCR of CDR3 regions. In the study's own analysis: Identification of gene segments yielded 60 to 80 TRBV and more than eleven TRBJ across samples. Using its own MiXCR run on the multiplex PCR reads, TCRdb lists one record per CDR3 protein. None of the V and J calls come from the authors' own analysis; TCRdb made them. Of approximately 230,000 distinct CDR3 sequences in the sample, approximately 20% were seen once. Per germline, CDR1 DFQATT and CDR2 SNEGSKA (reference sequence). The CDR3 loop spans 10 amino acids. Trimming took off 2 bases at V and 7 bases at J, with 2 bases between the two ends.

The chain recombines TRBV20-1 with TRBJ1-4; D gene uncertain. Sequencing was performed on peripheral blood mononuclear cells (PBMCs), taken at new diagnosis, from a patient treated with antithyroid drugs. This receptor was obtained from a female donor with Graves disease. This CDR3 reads CSARLEKLFF. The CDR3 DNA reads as TGCAGTGCTAGACTTGAAAAACTGTTTTTT.